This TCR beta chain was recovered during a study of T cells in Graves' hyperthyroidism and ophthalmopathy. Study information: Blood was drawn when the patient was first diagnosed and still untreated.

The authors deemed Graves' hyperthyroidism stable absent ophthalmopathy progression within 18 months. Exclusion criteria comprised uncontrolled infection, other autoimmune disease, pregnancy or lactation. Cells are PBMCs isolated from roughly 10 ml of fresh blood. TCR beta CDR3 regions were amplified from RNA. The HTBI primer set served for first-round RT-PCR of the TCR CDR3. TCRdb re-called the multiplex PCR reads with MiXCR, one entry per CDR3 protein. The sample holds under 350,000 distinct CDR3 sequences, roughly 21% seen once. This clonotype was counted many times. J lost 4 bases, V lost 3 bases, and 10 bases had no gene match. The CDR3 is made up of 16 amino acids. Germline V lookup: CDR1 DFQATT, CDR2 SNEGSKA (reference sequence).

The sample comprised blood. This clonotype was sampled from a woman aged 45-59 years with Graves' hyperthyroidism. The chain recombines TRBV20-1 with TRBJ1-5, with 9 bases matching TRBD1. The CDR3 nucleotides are TGCAGTGCTAGTAGGGGGGACAGGGCGGGGAATCAGCCCCAGCATTTT. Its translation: CSASRGDRAGNQPQHF.